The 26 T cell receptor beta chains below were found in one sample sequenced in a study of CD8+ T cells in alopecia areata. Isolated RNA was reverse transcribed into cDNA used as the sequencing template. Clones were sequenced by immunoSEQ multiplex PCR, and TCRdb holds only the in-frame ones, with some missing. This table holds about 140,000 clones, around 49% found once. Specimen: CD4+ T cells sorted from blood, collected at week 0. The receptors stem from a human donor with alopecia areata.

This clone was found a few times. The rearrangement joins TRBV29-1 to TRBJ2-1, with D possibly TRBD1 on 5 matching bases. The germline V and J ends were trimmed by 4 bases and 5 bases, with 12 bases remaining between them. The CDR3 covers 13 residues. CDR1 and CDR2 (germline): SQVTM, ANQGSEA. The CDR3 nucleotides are TGCAGCGTTGTGGGGCATCTTAACAATGAGCAGTTCTTC. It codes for CSVVGHLNNEQFF.

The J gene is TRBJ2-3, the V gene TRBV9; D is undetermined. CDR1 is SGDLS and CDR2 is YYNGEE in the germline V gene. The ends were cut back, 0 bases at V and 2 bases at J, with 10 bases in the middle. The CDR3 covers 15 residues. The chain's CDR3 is CASSVALGHTDTQYF. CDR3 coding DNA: TGTGCCAGCAGCGTAGCCCTAGGTCACACAGATACGCAGTATTTT.

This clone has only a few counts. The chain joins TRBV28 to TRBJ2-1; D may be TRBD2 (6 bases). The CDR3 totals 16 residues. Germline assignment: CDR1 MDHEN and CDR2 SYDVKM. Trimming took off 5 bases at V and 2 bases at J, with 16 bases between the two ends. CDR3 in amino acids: CASSGGWSRTYNEQFF. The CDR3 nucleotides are TGTGCCAGCAGTGGGGGGTGGAGTCGAACCTACAATGAGCAGTTCTTC. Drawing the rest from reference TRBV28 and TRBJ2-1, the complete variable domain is DVKVTQSSRYLVKRTGEKVFLECVQDMDHENMFWYRQDPGLGLRLIYFSYDVKMKEKGDIPEGYSVSREKKERFSLILESASTNQTSMYLCASSGGWSRTYNEQFFGPGTRLTVL.

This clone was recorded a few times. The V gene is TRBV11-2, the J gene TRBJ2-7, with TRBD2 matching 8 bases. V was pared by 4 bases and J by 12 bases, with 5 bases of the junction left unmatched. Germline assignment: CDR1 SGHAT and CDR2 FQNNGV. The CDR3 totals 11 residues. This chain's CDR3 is CASSSAGVRYF. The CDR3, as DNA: TGTGCCAGCAGCTCAGCGGGAGTACGGTACTTC.

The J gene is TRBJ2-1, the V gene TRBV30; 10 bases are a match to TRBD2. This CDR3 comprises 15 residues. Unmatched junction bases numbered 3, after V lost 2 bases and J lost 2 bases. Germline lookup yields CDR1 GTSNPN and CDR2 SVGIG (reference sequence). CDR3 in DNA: TGTGCCTGGAGTCATAGCGGGGGGCCCTACAATGAGCAGTTCTTC. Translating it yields CAWSHSGGPYNEQFF.

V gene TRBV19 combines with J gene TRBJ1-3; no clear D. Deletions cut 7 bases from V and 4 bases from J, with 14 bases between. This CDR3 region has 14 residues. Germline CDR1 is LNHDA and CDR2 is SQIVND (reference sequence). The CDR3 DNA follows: TGTGCCAGTATCAATGAGGGCGAAGGAAACACCATATATTTT. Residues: CASINEGEGNTIYF.

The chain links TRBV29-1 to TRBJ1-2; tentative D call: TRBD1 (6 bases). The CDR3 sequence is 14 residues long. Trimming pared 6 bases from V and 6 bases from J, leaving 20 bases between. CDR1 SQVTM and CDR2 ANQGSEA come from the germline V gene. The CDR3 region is CSVLTQGARNGYTF. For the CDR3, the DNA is TGCAGCGTACTAACACAGGGAGCGAGGAATGGCTACACCTTC.

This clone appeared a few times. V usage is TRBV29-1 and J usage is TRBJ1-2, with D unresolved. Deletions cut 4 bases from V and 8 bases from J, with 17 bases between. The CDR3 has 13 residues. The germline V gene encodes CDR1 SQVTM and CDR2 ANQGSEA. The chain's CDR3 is CSVAPIGVEGYTF. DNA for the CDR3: TGCAGCGTTGCTCCCATCGGGGTTGAAGGCTACACCTTC.

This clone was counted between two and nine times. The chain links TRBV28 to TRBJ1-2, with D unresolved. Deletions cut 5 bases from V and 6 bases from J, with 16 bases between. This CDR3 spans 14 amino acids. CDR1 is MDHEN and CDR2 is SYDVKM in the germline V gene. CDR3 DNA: TGTGCCAGCAGTCCGGGAAATCTAGCTCATGGCTACACCTTC. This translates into CASSPGNLAHGYTF.

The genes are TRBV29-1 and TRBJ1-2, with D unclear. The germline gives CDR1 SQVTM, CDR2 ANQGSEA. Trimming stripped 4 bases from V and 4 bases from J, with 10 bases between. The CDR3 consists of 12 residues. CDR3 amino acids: CSVVESVYGYTF. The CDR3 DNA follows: TGCAGCGTTGTCGAGTCGGTCTATGGCTACACCTTC. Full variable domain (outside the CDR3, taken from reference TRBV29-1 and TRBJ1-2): SAVISQKPSRDICQRGTSLTIQCQVDSQVTMMFWYRQQPGQSLTLIATANQGSEATYESGFVIDKFPISRPNLTFSTLTVSNMSPEDSSIYLCSVVESVYGYTFGSGTRLTVV.

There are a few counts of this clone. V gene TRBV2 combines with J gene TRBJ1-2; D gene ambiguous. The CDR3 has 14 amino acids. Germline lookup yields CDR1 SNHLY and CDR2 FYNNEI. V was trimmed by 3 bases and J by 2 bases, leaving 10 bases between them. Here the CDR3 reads CASSEGAVNYGYTF. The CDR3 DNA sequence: TGTGCCAGCAGTGAGGGTGCAGTCAACTATGGCTACACCTTC.

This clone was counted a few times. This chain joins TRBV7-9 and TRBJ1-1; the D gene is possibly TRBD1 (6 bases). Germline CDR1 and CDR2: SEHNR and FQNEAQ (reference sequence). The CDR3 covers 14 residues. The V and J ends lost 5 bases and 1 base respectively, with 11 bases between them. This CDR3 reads CASSPGTKNTEAFF. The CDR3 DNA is TGTGCCAGCAGCCCCGGGACAAAGAACACTGAAGCTTTCTTT.

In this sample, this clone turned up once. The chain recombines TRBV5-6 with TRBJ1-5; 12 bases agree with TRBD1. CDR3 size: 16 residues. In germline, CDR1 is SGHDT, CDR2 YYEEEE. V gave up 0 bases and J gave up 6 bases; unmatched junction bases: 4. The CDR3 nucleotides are TGTGCCAGCAGCTTGGCTGGGACAGGGGGCGGTCAGCCCCAGCATTTT. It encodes CASSLAGTGGGQPQHF.

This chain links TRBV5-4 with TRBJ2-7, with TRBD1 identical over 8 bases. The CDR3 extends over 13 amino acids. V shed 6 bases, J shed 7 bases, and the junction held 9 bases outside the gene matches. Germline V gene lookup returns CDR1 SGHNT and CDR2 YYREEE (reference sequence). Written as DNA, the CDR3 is TGTGCCAGCACGCGGCAGGGGGCAAGGGAGCAGTACTTC. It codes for CASTRQGAREQYF.

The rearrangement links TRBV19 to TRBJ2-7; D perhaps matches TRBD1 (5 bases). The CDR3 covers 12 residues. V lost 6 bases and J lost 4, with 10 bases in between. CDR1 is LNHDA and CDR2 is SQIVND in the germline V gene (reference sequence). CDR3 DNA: TGTGCCAGTAGCACCGACAGATACGAGCAGTACTTC. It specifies CASSTDRYEQYF.

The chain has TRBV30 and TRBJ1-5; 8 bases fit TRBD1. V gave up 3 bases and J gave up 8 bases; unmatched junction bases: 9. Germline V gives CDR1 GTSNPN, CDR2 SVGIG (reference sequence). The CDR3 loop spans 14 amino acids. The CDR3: CAWSAGQGVEPQHF. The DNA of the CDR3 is TGTGCCTGGAGCGCCGGACAGGGTGTCGAGCCCCAGCATTTT.

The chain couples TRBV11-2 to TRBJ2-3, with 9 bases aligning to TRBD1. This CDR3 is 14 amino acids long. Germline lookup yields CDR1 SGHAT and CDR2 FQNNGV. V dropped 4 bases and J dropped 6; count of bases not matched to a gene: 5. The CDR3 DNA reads TGTGCCAGCAGCTCGGGACAGGGTCACGATACGCAGTATTTT. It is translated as CASSSGQGHDTQYF.

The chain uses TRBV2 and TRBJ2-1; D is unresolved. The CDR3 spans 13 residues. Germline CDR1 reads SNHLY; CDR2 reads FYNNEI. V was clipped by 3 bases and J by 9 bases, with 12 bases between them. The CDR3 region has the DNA TGTGCCAGCAGTGAGGTTAGACTCGGTGAGCAGTTCTTC. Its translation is CASSEVRLGEQFF.

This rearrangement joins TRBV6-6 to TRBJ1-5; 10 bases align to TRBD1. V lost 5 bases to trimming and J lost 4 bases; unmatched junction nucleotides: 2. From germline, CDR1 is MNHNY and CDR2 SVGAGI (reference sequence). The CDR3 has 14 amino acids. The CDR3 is CASSPDRGNQPQHF. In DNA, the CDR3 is TGTGCCAGCAGTCCGGACAGGGGGAATCAGCCCCAGCATTTT.

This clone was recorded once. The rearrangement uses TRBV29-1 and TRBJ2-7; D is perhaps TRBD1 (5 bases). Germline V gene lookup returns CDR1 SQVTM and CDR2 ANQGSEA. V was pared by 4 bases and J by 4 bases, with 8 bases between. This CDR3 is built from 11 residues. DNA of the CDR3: TGCAGCGTTGTTTCAGGGTACGAGCAGTACTTC. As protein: CSVVSGYEQYF.

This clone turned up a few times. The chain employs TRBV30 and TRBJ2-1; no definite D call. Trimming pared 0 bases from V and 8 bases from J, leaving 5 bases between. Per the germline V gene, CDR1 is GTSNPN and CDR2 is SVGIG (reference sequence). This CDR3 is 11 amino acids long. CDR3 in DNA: TGTGCCTGGAGTGTCGAGTATGAGCAGTTCTTC. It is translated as CAWSVEYEQFF.

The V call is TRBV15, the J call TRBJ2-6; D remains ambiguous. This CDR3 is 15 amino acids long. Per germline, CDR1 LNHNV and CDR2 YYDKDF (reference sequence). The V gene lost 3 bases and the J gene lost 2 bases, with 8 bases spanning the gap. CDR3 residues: CATSSLKAGANVLTF. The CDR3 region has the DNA TGTGCCACCAGCAGTCTAAAGGCTGGGGCCAACGTCCTGACTTTC.

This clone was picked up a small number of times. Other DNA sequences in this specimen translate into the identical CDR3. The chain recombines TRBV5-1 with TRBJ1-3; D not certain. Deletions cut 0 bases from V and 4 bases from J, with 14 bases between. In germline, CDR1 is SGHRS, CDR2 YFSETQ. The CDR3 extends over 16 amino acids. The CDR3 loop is CASSLDPGLTGNTIYF. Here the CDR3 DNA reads TGCGCCAGCAGCTTGGATCCGGGTCTGACGGGAAACACCATATATTTT. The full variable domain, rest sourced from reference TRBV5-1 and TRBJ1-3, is KAGVTQTPRYLIKTRGQQVTLSCSPISGHRSVSWYQQTPGQGLQFLFEYFSETQRNKGNFPGRFSGRQFSNSRSEMNVSTLELGDSALYLCASSLDPGLTGNTIYFGEGSWLTVV.

CDR3 nucleotide sequence: TGTGCCTGGAGCGAACTAGCGGGATATGAGGATACGCAGTATTTT. This codes for CAWSELAGYEDTQYF. J is TRBJ2-3 and V is TRBV30; TRBD2 matches at 10 bases. Trimming at V came to 3 bases and at J to 6 bases, leaving 9 bases not matched to a gene. Germline V gene data show CDR1 as GTSNPN and CDR2 as SVGIG (reference sequence). CDR3 length equals 15 residues. Looking up the rest from reference TRBV30 and TRBJ2-3 gives the full variable domain: SQTIHQWPATLVQPVGSPLSLECTVEGTSNPNLYWYRQAAGRGLQLLFYSVGIGQISSEVPQNLSASRPQDRQFILSSKKLLLSDSGFYLCAWSELAGYEDTQYFGPGTRLTVL.

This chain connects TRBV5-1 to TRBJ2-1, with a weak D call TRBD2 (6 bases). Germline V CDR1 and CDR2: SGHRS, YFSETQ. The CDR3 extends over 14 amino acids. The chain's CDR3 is CASGAGNSYNEQFF. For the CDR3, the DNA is TGCGCTTCCGGGGCGGGAAACTCCTACAATGAGCAGTTCTTC.

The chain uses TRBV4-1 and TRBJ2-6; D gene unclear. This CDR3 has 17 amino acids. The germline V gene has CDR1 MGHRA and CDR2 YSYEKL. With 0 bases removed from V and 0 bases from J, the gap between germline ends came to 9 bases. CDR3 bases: TGCGCCAGCAGCCAAGATTACGGCAGCTCTGGGGCCAACGTCCTGACTTTC. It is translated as CASSQDYGSSGANVLTF.